These T cell receptor beta chains were read from a single sample in a study of cytomegalovirus exposure and HLA in healthy donors. Repertoires were generated with immunoSEQ multiplex PCR, while TCRdb's copy carries only in-frame clones and drops some. In the table there are a few hundred thousand clones, 92% of which are singletons. Material for sequencing was PBMCs. These receptors originate from a girl aged 2-9 years in good health and CMV-seronegative. Both conserved end residues are part of each CDR3. D genes are given only for firm matches. Size is omitted from some rows. Given values are once, few, many or a class for expanded clones.

j_call v_call clone_size d_call cdr3_nt cdr3_aa
TRBJ2-1 TRBV7-9 - - TGTGCCAGCAGCCTAATACACACCACAGGGCTGGAAACGGATGAGCAGTTCTTC CASSLIHTTGLETDEQFF
TRBJ2-3 TRBV10-3 - - TGTGCCAGCTTGGTGACACCCACAGATACGCAGTATTTT CASLVTPTDTQYF
TRBJ2-7 TRBV7-2 - TRBD2 TGTGCCAGCAGAACGACTAGCGGGTACACCTACGAGCAGTACTTC CASRTTSGYTYEQYF
TRBJ2-3 TRBV7-2 - TRBD2 TGTGCCAGCCGGACTAGCGGGAGCACAGATACGCAGTATTTT CASRTSGSTDTQYF
TRBJ1-4 TRBV6-6 - - TGTGCCAGCACGGCCAGGGTAACTAATGAAAAACTGTTTTTT CASTARVTNEKLFF
TRBJ1-4 TRBV19 - TRBD1 TGTGCCAGTAGGACCCTACAGGGGTATAATGAAAAACTGTTTTTT CASRTLQGYNEKLFF
TRBJ1-6 TRBV28 - TRBD1 TGTGCCAGCAGTTACCGGGACAGGTCAAATTCACCCCTCCACTTT CASSYRDRSNSPLHF
TRBJ2-5 TRBV30 - - TGTGCCTGGAGTGTACTCTGGACAGAGACAGAGACCCAGTACTTC CAWSVLWTETETQYF
TRBJ2-7 TRBV9 - - TGTGCCAGCAGCGTAGGGGTCCAGGGAGGTTACGAGCAGTACTTC CASSVGVQGGYEQYF
TRBJ1-6 TRBV18 - TRBD1 TGTGCCAGCTCACCCGACAGGGGATTGAGTTCACCCCTCCACTTT CASSPDRGLSSPLHF
TRBJ1-5 TRBV30 - - TGTGCCTGGAGTGGCGGGGGGGGAGGACGGAATCAGCCCCAGCATTTT CAWSGGGGGRNQPQHF
TRBJ1-4 TRBV19 - - TGTGCCAGTAGTATCCTACAGGGTGCTGAAAAACTGTTTTTT CASSILQGAEKLFF
TRBJ1-2 TRBV27 - TRBD1 TGTGCCAGCAGTTTCGGACAGGGGAACTATGGCTACACCTTC CASSFGQGNYGYTF
TRBJ2-4 TRBV5-1 once - TGCGCCAGCAGCCCAAATACAGGAGCCAAAAACATTCAGTACTTC CASSPNTGAKNIQYF
TRBJ2-7 TRBV5-5 - TRBD1 TGTGCCAGCAGCTTTGGGTATTCAGGGGGCGGCGAGCAGTACTTC CASSFGYSGGGEQYF